This TCR beta chain comes out of a study of blood T cell repertoires in COVID-19. Study-wide context: Both acute and convalescent COVID-19 samples were obtained from the United States, Italy and Spain. PBMCs, B-cell-depleted T cells, or T cells were the source of the cDNA or gDNA that made up the material.

As processed by the authors: Reference gene primer amplification gave nucleated cell count estimates. Assay used: immunoSEQ multiplex PCR; TCRdb lists only in-frame clones, some missing. Clone size and the V and J calls come from that table; the DNA yielded D and trimming. The sample has 70,000 to 85,000 clones, approximately 83% seen once. Germline V gene sequence: CDR1 GTSNPN, CDR2 SVGIG (reference sequence). This CDR3 has 15 residues. V gave up 0 bases and J gave up 2 bases; unmatched junction bases: 3. Sequenced sample: peripheral blood. This clonotype was sampled from a human donor in a cohort sampled during active COVID-19. The rearrangement uses TRBV30 and TRBJ2-1; 8 nucleotides match TRBD1. CDR3 bases: TGTGCCTGGAGTGTAACAGGGGGGACCTACAATGAGCAGTTCTTC. Protein sequence: CAWSVTGGTYNEQFF.